Here is one TCR beta chain with its context. This sample is part of a study of cytomegalovirus exposure and HLA in healthy donors. Looked up from germline, CDR1 is MGHDK and CDR2 is SYGVNS. The CDR3 totals 14 residues. Trimming removed 8 bases from V and 8 bases from J; junction bases left unmatched: 8. Each donor was nominally healthy when sampled (though unrecorded immune exposures were likely). The primer mix had 60 Vbeta and 13 Jbeta primers. Method: immunoSEQ multiplex PCR; TCRdb's copy keeps in-frame clones and lacks some. The table has approximately 170,000 clones, around 68% seen once. The TCR originated in a middle-aged man in good health and CMV-seronegative. V is TRBV25-1 and J is TRBJ1-4; 10 bases line up with TRBD1. Sequencing used PBMCs. CDR3: CASSRQGAREKLFF. In nucleotides, the CDR3 is TGTGCCAGCTCTCGACAGGGGGCGAGGGAAAAACTGTTTTTT. Full variable domain (remainder filled in from reference TRBV25-1 and TRBJ1-4): EADIYQTPRYLVIGTGKKITLECSQTMGHDKMYWYQQDPGMELHLIHYSYGVNSTEKGDLSSESTVSRIRTEHFPLTLESARPSHTSQYLCASSRQGAREKLFFGSGTQLSVL.